The 18 T cell receptor beta chains given below trace back to one sample, sequenced in a study of Graves' ophthalmopathy and Graves' hyperthyroidism. As the template, RNA transcripts were used to amplify TCR beta CDR3 regions. First-round RT-PCR used HTBI primers; second-round multiplex PCR followed. A single record per CDR3 protein comes from TCRdb applying MiXCR to the multiplex PCR reads. The sample yields 450,000 to 600,000 distinct CDR3 sequences, under 45% seen once. Material for sequencing was peripheral blood or thyroid tissue (not recorded which). These receptors came from an adult man with Graves' hyperthyroidism.

This chain connects TRBV19 to TRBJ1-5; D is ambiguous. CDR3 length: 13 amino acids. Trimming shortened V by 5 bases and J by 14 bases, and 19 bases separated the two germline ends. The germline V gene encodes CDR1 LNHDA and CDR2 SQIVND (reference sequence). The CDR3 loop is CASSGLAGGHEHF. The CDR3 nucleotides read TGTGCCAGTAGTGGACTAGCGGGAGGCCATGAGCATTTT.

This clonotype was recorded many times. The J gene is TRBJ2-5, the V gene TRBV19, with D perhaps TRBD1 or TRBD2 (5 bases each). Germline CDR1 and CDR2: LNHDA and SQIVND (reference sequence). This CDR3 comprises 11 residues. Trimming shortened V by 7 bases and J by 7 bases, and 10 bases separated the two germline ends. CDR3 in DNA: TGTGCCAGTAATCCCGGGGCGACCCAGTACTTC. Translated: CASNPGATQYF.

On this clonotype itself: A read error is likely, as this CDR3 ends without the conserved phenylalanine or tryptophan. V is TRBV9 and J is TRBJ1-3; D possibly corresponds to TRBD1 (6 bases). The CDR3 totals 16 residues. V was trimmed by 3 bases and J by 2 bases, leaving 15 bases between them. The V gene's germline CDR1 is SGDLS and CDR2 YYNGEE. CDR3 DNA sequence: TGTGCCAGCAGCGGAAGCTTACAGGGCGCTGGAAACACCATATATCTT. As protein: CASSGSLQGAGNTIYL.

The chain is built from TRBV19 and TRBJ2-7; TRBD1 or TRBD2 may be the D gene (5 bases each). CDR1 is LNHDA, CDR2 SQIVND, per germline (reference sequence). The CDR3 totals 14 residues. Trimming took 3 bases from V and 4 from J, leaving 13 bases between them. The CDR3 DNA reads TGTGCCAGTAGTATCAAGGGACGGAAATACGAGCAGTACTTC. Amino acid sequence: CASSIKGRKYEQYF. Full variable domain (missing parts from reference TRBV19 and TRBJ2-7): DGGITQSPKYLFRKEGQNVTLSCEQNLNHDAMYWYRQDPGQGLRLIYYSQIVNDFQKGDIAEGYSVSREKKESFPLTVTSAQKNPTAFYLCASSIKGRKYEQYFGPGTRLTVT.

V and J are TRBV7-9 and TRBJ2-2, with TRBD1 matching 8 bases. The junction had 5 bases not matched to a gene; V was cut back by 5 bases and J by 6 bases. This CDR3 comprises 14 residues. Germline loops: CDR1 SEHNR, CDR2 FQNEAQ (reference sequence). The CDR3 DNA follows: TGTGCCAGCAGCCCGGGACAGGTCGCCGGGGAGCTGTTTTTT. Residues: CASSPGQVAGELFF.

Ten or more counts support this clonotype. This sequence joins TRBV6-5 and TRBJ2-5, with D possibly matching TRBD1 (5 bases). The germline V and J ends were trimmed by 2 bases and 2 bases, with 6 bases remaining between them. From germline, CDR1 is MNHEY and CDR2 SVGAGI. There are 13 residues in the CDR3. CDR3 amino acids: CASSYDRQETQYF. The CDR3, as DNA: TGTGCCAGCAGTTACGACAGACAAGAGACCCAGTACTTC.

As for this clonotype: This may stem from a read error, because a much larger clone lies one nucleotide away. V is TRBV5-4 and J is TRBJ1-1; TRBD1 is a possible D gene (6 bases). Germline-derived CDR1 and CDR2 are SGHNT and YYREEE (reference sequence). The CDR3 contains 14 residues. CDR3 in DNA: TGTACCAGCAGCTCGTCGGACAGAAACACTGAAGCTTTCTTT. Translation: CTSSSSDRNTEAFF.

This clonotype was seen at least ten times. The chain is built from TRBV20-1 and TRBJ2-7, with D possibly called TRBD1 or TRBD2 (5 bases each). V lost 3 bases to trimming and J lost 0 bases, with 12 bases between them. The CDR3 is 14 amino acids. Looked up from germline, CDR1 is DFQATT and CDR2 is SNEGSKA (reference sequence). The CDR3 sequence is CSARGQRSSYEQYF. CDR3 sequence (DNA): TGCAGTGCTAGGGGGCAGCGGAGCTCCTACGAGCAGTACTTC.

This clonotype has a count of ten or more. At one end the junction does not follow the germline gene, possibly because of a read error. The chain's CDR3 is CSASTGGSSYERYF. CDR3 DNA sequence: TGCAGCGCCTCCACAGGGGGCAGCTCTTACGAGCGGTACTTC. The J gene is TRBJ2-7, the V gene TRBV29-1, with 9 bases matching TRBD1. CDR3 length: 14 amino acids. Germline V gene sequence: CDR1 SQVTM, CDR2 ANQGSEA.

The sample holds one count of this clonotype. Relative to the germline gene, one junction end is altered; a read error may explain this. The chain uses TRBV25-1 and TRBJ2-7; the match to TRBD1 covers 11 bases. The germline gives CDR1 MGHDK, CDR2 SYGVNS. The CDR3 runs to 13 residues. The chain's CDR3 is CAGIGQGAYEQYF. The DNA for the CDR3 is TGCGCCGGCATCGGACAGGGGGCTTACGAGCAGTACTTC.

This clonotype has only a few counts. The V and J genes are TRBV12-3 or TRBV12-4 and TRBJ1-3; no reliable D call. V lost 9 bases, J lost 0 bases, and 15 bases lay in between. The CDR3 is 15 amino acids. This CDR3 reads CASSRARGSGNTIYF. For the CDR3, the DNA is TGTGCCAGTTCACGGGCGCGAGGCTCTGGAAACACCATATATTTT.

This clonotype was observed a few times. The chain is built from TRBV7-9 and TRBJ2-7; TRBD2 aligns across 7 bases. This CDR3 contains 16 residues. Trimming cost V 1 base and J 4 bases; bases outside gene matches: 10. The V gene's germline CDR1 is SEHNR and CDR2 FQNEAQ (reference sequence). The CDR3 bases are TGTGCCAGCAGCTTAGTTGCAGCGGGAAGATCTTACGAGCAGTACTTC. Translation: CASSLVAAGRSYEQYF. Supplemented by reference TRBV7-9 and TRBJ2-7, the full variable domain reads DTGVSQNPRHKITKRGQNVTFRCDPISEHNRLYWYRQTLGQGPEFLTYFQNEAQLEKSRLLSDRFSAERPKGSFSTLEIQRTEQGDSAMYLCASSLVAAGRSYEQYFGPGTRLTVT.

This clonotype was recorded many times. The V gene is TRBV20-1, the J gene TRBJ2-5; TRBD2 matches at 7 bases. Germline assignment: CDR1 DFQATT and CDR2 SNEGSKA (reference sequence). The V segment lost 8 bases and the J segment 2 bases; nucleotides outside the gene matches: 8. The CDR3 is 13 amino acids. The DNA of the CDR3 is TGCAGTACCCGGGGGGAACCTCAAGAGACCCAGTACTTC. Its translation is CSTRGEPQETQYF.

Notes on this clonotype: This CDR3 fails to terminate in the conserved phenylalanine or tryptophan, so it likely reflects a read error. The genes are TRBV5-1 and TRBJ1-1; possible D gene TRBD1, 5 bases. This CDR3 contains 14 residues. CDR1 is SGHRS and CDR2 is YFSETQ in the germline V gene. The CDR3 nucleotides are TGTGCCAGCAGCTCAGACAGCTTGAACACTGAAGCTTTCTCT. It translates to CASSSDSLNTEAFS.

The table lists this clonotype with a few counts. This sequence joins TRBV5-6 and TRBJ1-2; D may be TRBD1 (5 bases). The CDR3 has 15 amino acids. Germline CDR1 reads SGHDT; CDR2 reads YYEEEE. Trimming cost V 0 bases and J 6 bases, with 15 bases left between them. Here the CDR3 reads CASSLGGGWKNGYTF. CDR3 DNA sequence: TGTGCCAGCAGCTTGGGGGGGGGTTGGAAGAATGGCTACACCTTC. The full variable domain, completed using reference TRBV5-6 and TRBJ1-2, is DAGVTQSPTHLIKTRGQQVTLRCSPKSGHDTVSWYQQALGQGPQFIFQYYEEEERQRGNFPDRFSGHQFPNYSSELNVNALLLGDSALYLCASSLGGGWKNGYTFGSGTRLTVV.

The chain employs TRBV7-6 and TRBJ1-1; maybe TRBD1 (5 bases). The germline V gene has CDR1 SGHVS and CDR2 FNYEAQ. The CDR3 spans 15 residues. V lost 3 bases and J 1 base, leaving 12 bases between the germline ends. The CDR3 here is CASSFGGVRNTEAFF. CDR3 in DNA: TGTGCCAGCAGCTTCGGGGGGGTAAGGAACACTGAAGCTTTCTTT.

This clonotype showed up many times. The rearrangement uses TRBV20-1 and TRBJ1-6; D ambiguous. This CDR3 spans 14 amino acids. With 0 bases removed from V and 3 bases from J, the gap between germline ends came to 6 bases. Germline CDR1 and CDR2: DFQATT and SNEGSKA (reference sequence). The CDR3 reads CSARDYSYNSPLHF. The CDR3 nucleotides are TGCAGTGCTAGAGATTACAGCTATAATTCACCCCTCCACTTT.

Note on this clonotype: A single base separates this from a much larger clone, so it may be a read error. The chain is built from TRBV24-1 and TRBJ1-5; no definite D call. Germline lookup yields CDR1 KGHDR and CDR2 SFDVKD. The CDR3 is made up of 17 amino acids. Trimming pared 2 bases from V and 4 bases from J, leaving 17 bases between. Here the CDR3 DNA reads TGTGCCACCAGTGATTCGGAAGTGCTTAATCGGAATCAGCCCCAGCATTTT. Residues: CATSDSEVLNRNQPQHF.